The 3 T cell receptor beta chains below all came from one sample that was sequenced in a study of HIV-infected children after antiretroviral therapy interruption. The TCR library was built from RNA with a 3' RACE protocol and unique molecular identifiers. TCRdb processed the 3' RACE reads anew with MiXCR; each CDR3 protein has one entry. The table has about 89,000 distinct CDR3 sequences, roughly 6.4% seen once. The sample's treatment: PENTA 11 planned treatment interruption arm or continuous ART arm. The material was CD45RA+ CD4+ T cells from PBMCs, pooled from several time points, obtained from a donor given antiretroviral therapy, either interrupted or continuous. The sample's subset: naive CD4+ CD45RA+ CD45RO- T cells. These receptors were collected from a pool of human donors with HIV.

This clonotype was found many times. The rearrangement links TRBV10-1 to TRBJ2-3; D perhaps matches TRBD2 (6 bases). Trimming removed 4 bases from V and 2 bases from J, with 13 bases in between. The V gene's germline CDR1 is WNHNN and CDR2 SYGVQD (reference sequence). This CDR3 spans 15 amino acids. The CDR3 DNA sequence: TGCGCCAGCAGTGCCCGGGACTCACACACAGATACGCAGTATTTT. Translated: CASSARDSHTDTQYF.

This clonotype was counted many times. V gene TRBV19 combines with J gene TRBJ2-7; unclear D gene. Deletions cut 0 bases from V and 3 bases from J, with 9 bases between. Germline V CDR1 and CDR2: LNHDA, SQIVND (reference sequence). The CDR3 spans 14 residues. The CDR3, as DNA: TGTGCCAGTAGTATAGATCTGAGACGCTACGAGCAGTACTTC. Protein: CASSIDLRRYEQYF.

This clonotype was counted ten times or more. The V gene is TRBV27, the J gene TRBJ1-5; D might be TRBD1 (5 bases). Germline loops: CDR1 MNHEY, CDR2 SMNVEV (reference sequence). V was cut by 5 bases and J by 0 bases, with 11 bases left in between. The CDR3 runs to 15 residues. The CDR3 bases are TGTGCCAGCAGTACGCACAGGTATAGCAATCAGCCCCAGCATTTT. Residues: CASSTHRYSNQPQHF.